The 17 T cell receptor beta chains below come from one sample, sequenced in a study of control samples from healthy donors and cancer patients. Produced via immunoSEQ multiplex PCR; TCRdb's table is partial and in-frame only. The table has about 190,000 clones, approximately 90% seen once. The specimen was blood. Receptors originate from a man aged 25 to 45 in good health.

This chain joins TRBV5-5 and TRBJ1-1; D possibly corresponds to TRBD1 (5 bases). From germline, CDR1 is SGHKS and CDR2 YYEKEE (reference sequence). The CDR3 contains 15 residues. V was shortened by 0 bases and J by 4 bases, with 13 bases between the two germline ends. CDR3 region: CASSLAEGRTTEAFF. CDR3 DNA: TGTGCCAGCAGCTTGGCCGAGGGGCGGACCACTGAAGCTTTCTTT.

The gene calls are TRBV5-1 and TRBJ2-2; TRBD1 or TRBD2 may be the D gene (6 bases each). The CDR3 contains 12 residues. Germline V lookup: CDR1 SGHRS, CDR2 YFSETQ. Trimming stripped 5 bases from V and 6 bases from J, with 8 bases between. Here the CDR3 DNA reads TGCGCCAGCAGGGGGGGCGCCGGGGAGCTGTTTTTT. This gives the protein CASRGGAGELFF. Combining the CDR3 with reference TRBV5-1 and TRBJ2-2 gives the whole variable domain KAGVTQTPRYLIKTRGQQVTLSCSPISGHRSVSWYQQTPGQGLQFLFEYFSETQRNKGNFPGRFSGRQFSNSRSEMNVSTLELGDSALYLCASRGGAGELFFGEGSRLTVL.

The genes are TRBV5-1 and TRBJ1-1; D perhaps matches TRBD1 (6 bases). The CDR3 has 15 amino acids. The germline V and J ends were trimmed by 1 base and 4 bases, with 14 bases remaining between them. Germline V lookup: CDR1 SGHRS, CDR2 YFSETQ. CDR3 residues: CASSLSPGASTEAFF. The CDR3 coding sequence is TGCGCCAGCAGCTTGTCCCCGGGGGCGAGCACTGAAGCTTTCTTT.

This chain joins TRBV7-2 and TRBJ1-3, with a tentative D call TRBD1 (6 bases). The CDR3 sequence is 15 residues long. The V gene lost 8 bases and the J gene lost 4 bases, with 18 bases spanning the gap. CDR1 is SGHTA, CDR2 FQGNSA, per germline. CDR3 residues: CASGHPRTAGNTIYF. The CDR3 nucleotides are TGTGCCAGCGGGCACCCCAGGACAGCCGGAAACACCATATATTTT.

The gene calls are TRBV5-5 and TRBJ1-3; D possibly corresponds to TRBD1 (6 bases). This CDR3 has 14 residues. Trimming shortened V by 0 bases and J by 4 bases, and 8 bases separated the two germline ends. Germline-derived CDR1 and CDR2 are SGHKS and YYEKEE (reference sequence). The CDR3 loop reads CASSLEGGGNTIYF. The DNA of the CDR3 is TGTGCCAGCAGCTTGGAGGGGGGCGGAAACACCATATATTTT.

The CDR3 DNA reads TGCAGTGCTAGTCAAGAGCCTGACAGGGGAGGGGCCCAGCATTTT. This encodes CSASQEPDRGGAQHF. J is TRBJ1-5 and V is TRBV20-1, with TRBD1 matching 8 bases. Germline CDR1 is DFQATT and CDR2 is SNEGSKA (reference sequence). Trimming took 3 bases from V and 11 from J; bases not matched to a gene: 15. The CDR3 contains 15 residues.

CDR3 region: CASRSTGGVGQPQHF. The CDR3 DNA sequence: TGTGCCAGCAGATCGACAGGGGGTGTGGGTCAGCCCCAGCATTTT. The chain employs TRBV6-6 and TRBJ1-5; 9 bases map to TRBD1. With V trimmed by 6 bases and J by 6 bases, 9 bases remained unmatched. Germline CDR1 reads MNHNY; CDR2 reads SVGAGI (reference sequence). This CDR3 has 15 residues.

This clone was found once. The chain uses TRBV6-2 or TRBV6-3 and TRBJ2-1; 7 bases align to TRBD1. Germline values: CDR1 MNHEY, CDR2 SVGEGT. The CDR3 length is 16 residues. V was pared by 4 bases and J by 5 bases, with 11 bases of the junction left unmatched. This CDR3 reads CASSFLRKGAHNEQFF. CDR3 nucleotide sequence: TGTGCCAGCAGTTTCCTCCGGAAGGGGGCCCACAATGAGCAGTTCTTC.

The chain has TRBV2 and TRBJ1-5, with D possibly TRBD1 on 6 matching bases. This CDR3 contains 14 residues. Trimming cost V 9 bases and J 2 bases, with 14 bases left between them. The V gene's germline CDR1 is SNHLY and CDR2 FYNNEI. The CDR3 sequence is CASQEGGGNQPQHF. Here the CDR3 DNA reads TGTGCCAGTCAAGAGGGGGGAGGCAATCAGCCCCAGCATTTT.

This chain uses TRBV19 with TRBJ1-1; no clear D. Germline V gene data show CDR1 as LNHDA and CDR2 as SQIVND (reference sequence). Between the trimmed V and J ends, which lost 7 bases and 1 base, there was a span of 10 bases. The CDR3 length is 13 residues. The CDR3 spells CASTPWRNTEAFF. The DNA for the CDR3 is TGTGCCAGTACCCCATGGAGGAACACTGAAGCTTTCTTT.

The chain couples TRBV4-2 to TRBJ2-7; 10 bases fit TRBD2. This CDR3 region has 13 residues. Germline assignment: CDR1 LGHNA and CDR2 YNFKEQ. Losses at the gene ends were 8 bases for V and 2 bases for J; bases not matched to a gene: 3. CDR3 sequence (DNA): TGTGCCAGCGGGAGCGGGGGGGCCTACGAGCAGTACTTC. Translating it yields CASGSGGAYEQYF.

This chain uses TRBV7-2 with TRBJ1-6; D is perhaps TRBD1 (5 bases). CDR1 is SGHTA, CDR2 FQGNSA, per germline. CDR3 length equals 15 residues. V dropped 1 base and J dropped 6 bases, with 10 bases sitting between them. The CDR3 reads CASSLGGTANSPLHF. CDR3 in DNA: TGTGCCAGCAGCTTAGGGGGCACAGCTAATTCACCCCTCCACTTT.

This rearrangement joins TRBV25-1 to TRBJ2-1, with 7 positions matching TRBD2. CDR3 length: 15 amino acids. Germline V gives CDR1 MGHDK, CDR2 SYGVNS. V shed 8 bases, J shed 0 bases, and the junction held 7 bases outside the gene matches. This CDR3 is CASWGAGLSYNEQFF. In DNA, the CDR3 is TGTGCCAGCTGGGGAGCGGGGCTCTCCTACAATGAGCAGTTCTTC.

The chain's CDR3 is CASSTPSEYGYTF. Here the CDR3 DNA reads TGTGCCAGCAGCACACCGTCGGAGTATGGCTACACCTTC. The V gene is TRBV28, the J gene TRBJ1-2; D not resolved. CDR1 and CDR2 from the germline V gene are MDHEN and SYDVKM. Trimming removed 6 bases from V and 5 bases from J, with 13 bases in between. The CDR3 length is 13 residues.

This chain joins TRBV30 and TRBJ1-1; 9 bases are a match to TRBD1. The CDR3 extends over 12 amino acids. Germline CDR1 GTSNPN, CDR2 SVGIG (reference sequence). V shed 4 bases, J shed 5 bases, and the junction held 2 bases outside the gene matches. In nucleotides, the CDR3 is TGTGCCTGGACGACAGGGGGGACTGAAGCTTTCTTT. This codes for CAWTTGGTEAFF.

The rearrangement uses TRBV2 and TRBJ2-3, with a possible D match to TRBD1 (5 bases). The CDR3 has 14 amino acids. Trimming removed 10 bases at V and 0 bases at J, with 14 bases between. Germline-derived CDR1 and CDR2 are SNHLY and FYNNEI. In DNA, the CDR3 is TGTGCCACATGCGGACAACCTAGCACAGATACGCAGTATTTT. Translation: CATCGQPSTDTQYF.

The count of this clone is one. The chain has TRBV28 and TRBJ1-2; D is possibly TRBD1 (5 bases). CDR1 and CDR2 from the germline V gene are MDHEN and SYDVKM. The CDR3 totals 15 residues. Trimming took off 3 bases at V and 3 bases at J, with 14 bases between the two ends. Here the CDR3 reads CASSLWGNLHYGYTF. The CDR3 coding sequence is TGTGCCAGCAGTTTGTGGGGCAACTTACACTATGGCTACACCTTC.